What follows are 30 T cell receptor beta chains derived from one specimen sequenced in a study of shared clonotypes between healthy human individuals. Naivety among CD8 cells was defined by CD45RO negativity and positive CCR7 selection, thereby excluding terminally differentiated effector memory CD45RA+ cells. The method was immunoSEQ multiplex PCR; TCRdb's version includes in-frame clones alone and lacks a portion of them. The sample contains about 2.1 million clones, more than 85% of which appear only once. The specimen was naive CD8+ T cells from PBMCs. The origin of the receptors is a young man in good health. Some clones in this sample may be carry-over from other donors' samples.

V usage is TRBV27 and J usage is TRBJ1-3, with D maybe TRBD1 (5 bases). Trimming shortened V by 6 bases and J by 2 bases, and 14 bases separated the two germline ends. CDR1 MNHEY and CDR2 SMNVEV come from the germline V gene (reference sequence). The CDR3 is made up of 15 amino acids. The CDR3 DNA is TGTGCCAGCAGCCACCAGGGTATTGCTGGAAACACCATATATTTT. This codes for CASSHQGIAGNTIYF.

In DNA, the CDR3 is TGTGCCAGCAGTTCCTCACGGATGGGGACCCAGTACTTC. Translating gives CASSSSRMGTQYF. The J gene is TRBJ2-5, the V gene TRBV28; D remains ambiguous. V was pared by 4 bases and J by 7 bases, with 13 bases between. The CDR3 is made up of 13 amino acids. CDR1 MDHEN and CDR2 SYDVKM come from the germline V gene.

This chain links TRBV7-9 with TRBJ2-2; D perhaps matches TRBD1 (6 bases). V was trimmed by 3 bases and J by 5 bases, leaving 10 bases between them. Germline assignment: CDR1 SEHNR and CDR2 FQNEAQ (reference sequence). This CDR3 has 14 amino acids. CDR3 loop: CASSFVQGTGELFF. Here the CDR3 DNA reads TGTGCCAGCAGCTTCGTTCAGGGGACCGGGGAGCTGTTTTTT. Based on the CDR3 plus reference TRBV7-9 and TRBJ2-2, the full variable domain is DTGVSQNPRHKITKRGQNVTFRCDPISEHNRLYWYRQTLGQGPEFLTYFQNEAQLEKSRLLSDRFSAERPKGSFSTLEIQRTEQGDSAMYLCASSFVQGTGELFFGEGSRLTVL.

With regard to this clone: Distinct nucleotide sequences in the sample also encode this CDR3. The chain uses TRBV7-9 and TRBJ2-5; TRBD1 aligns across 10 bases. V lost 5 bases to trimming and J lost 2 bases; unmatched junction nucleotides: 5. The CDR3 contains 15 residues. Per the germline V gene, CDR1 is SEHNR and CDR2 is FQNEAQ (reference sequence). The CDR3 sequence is CASSPRDRGQETQYF. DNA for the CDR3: TGTGCCAGCAGCCCCCGGGACAGGGGACAAGAGACCCAGTACTTC.

The CDR3 protein is CASSEEAKNIQYF. CDR3 coding DNA: TGTGCCAGCAGTGAGGAAGCCAAAAACATTCAGTACTTC. This chain uses TRBV7-7 with TRBJ2-4; D remains unclear. CDR1 and CDR2 from the germline V gene are SSHAT and FNYEAQ (reference sequence). This CDR3 spans 13 amino acids. V dropped 6 bases and J dropped 0 bases, with 6 bases sitting between them. The variable domain in full, completed from reference TRBV7-7 and TRBJ2-4, reads GAGVSQSPRYKVTKRGQDVTLRCDPISSHATLYWYQQALGQGPEFLTYFNYEAQPDKSGLPSDRFSAERPEGSISTLTIQRTEQRDSAMYRCASSEEAKNIQYFGAGTRLSVL.

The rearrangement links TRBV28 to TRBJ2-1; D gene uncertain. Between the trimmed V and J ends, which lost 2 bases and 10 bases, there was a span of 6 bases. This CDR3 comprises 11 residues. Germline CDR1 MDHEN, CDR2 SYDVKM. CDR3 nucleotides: TGTGCCAGCAGTTTAGGAACAGAGCAGTTCTTC. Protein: CASSLGTEQFF.

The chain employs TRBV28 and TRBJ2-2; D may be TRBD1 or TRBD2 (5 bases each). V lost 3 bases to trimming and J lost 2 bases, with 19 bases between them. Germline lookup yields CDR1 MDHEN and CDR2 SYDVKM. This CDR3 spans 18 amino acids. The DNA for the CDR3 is TGTGCCAGCAGTTTCAGACCGGGACGGGGAAGAAACACCGGGGAGCTGTTTTTT. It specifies CASSFRPGRGRNTGELFF.

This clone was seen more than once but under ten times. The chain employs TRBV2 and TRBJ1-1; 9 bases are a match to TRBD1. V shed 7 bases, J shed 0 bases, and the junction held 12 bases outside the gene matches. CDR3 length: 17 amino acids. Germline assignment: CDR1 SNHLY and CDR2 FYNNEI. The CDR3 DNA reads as TGTGCCAGCACACTTAAAGGGACAGGGAGAATGAACACTGAAGCTTTCTTT. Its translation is CASTLKGTGRMNTEAFF.

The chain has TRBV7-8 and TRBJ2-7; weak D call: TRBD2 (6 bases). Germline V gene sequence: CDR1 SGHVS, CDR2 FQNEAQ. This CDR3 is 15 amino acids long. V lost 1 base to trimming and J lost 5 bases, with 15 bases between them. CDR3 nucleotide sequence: TGTGCCAGCAGCTTAGACGGCGGAGGGTCCCACGAGCAGTACTTC. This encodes CASSLDGGGSHEQYF.

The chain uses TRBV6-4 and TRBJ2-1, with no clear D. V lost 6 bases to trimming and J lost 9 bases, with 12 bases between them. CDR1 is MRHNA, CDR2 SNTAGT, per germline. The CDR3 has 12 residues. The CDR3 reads CASSSRLGEQFF. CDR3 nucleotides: TGTGCCAGCAGCAGCCGTTTAGGTGAGCAGTTCTTC.

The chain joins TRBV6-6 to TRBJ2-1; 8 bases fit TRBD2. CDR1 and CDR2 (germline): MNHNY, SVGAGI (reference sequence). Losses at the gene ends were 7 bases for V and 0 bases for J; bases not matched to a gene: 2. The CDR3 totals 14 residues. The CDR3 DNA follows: TGTGCCAGCAAAGGGACTAGCTCCTACAATGAGCAGTTCTTC. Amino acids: CASKGTSSYNEQFF.

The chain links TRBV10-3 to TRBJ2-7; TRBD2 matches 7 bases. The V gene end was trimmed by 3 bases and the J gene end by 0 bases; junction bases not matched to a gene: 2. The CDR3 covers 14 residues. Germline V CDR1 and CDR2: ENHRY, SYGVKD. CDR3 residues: CAISEAGNSYEQYF. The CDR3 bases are TGTGCCATCAGTGAAGCGGGGAACTCCTACGAGCAGTACTTC.

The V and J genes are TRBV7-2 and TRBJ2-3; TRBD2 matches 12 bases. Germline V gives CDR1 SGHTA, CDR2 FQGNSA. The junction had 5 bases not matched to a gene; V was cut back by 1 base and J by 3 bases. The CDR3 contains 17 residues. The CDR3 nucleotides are TGTGCCAGCAGCTTAGTGATGACTAGCGGGAGTACAGATACGCAGTATTTT. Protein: CASSLVMTSGSTDTQYF. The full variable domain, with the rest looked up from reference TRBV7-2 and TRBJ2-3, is GAGVSQSPSNKVTEKGKDVELRCDPISGHTALYWYRQSLGQGLEFLIYFQGNSAPDKSGLPSDRFSAERTGGSVSTLTIQRTQQEDSAVYLCASSLVMTSGSTDTQYFGPGTRLTVL.

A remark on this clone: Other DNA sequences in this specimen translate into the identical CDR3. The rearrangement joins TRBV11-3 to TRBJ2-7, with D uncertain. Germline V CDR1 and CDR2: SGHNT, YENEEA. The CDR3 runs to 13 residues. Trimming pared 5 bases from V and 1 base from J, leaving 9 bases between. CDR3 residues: CASSASGSYEQYF. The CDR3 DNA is TGTGCCAGCAGCGCATCCGGGTCCTACGAGCAGTACTTC.

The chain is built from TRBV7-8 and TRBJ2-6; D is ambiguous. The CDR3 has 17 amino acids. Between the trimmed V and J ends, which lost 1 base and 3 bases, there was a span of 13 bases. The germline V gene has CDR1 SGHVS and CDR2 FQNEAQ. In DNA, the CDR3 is TGTGCCAGCAGCTTAGTTTTCGGCCTGGGTGGGGCCAACGTCCTGACTTTC. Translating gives CASSLVFGLGGANVLTF.

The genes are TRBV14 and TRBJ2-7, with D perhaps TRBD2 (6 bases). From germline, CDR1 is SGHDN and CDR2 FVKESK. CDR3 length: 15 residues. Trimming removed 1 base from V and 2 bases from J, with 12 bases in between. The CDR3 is CASSQGQRATYEQYF. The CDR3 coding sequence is TGTGCCAGCAGCCAAGGACAGCGGGCTACCTACGAGCAGTACTTC.

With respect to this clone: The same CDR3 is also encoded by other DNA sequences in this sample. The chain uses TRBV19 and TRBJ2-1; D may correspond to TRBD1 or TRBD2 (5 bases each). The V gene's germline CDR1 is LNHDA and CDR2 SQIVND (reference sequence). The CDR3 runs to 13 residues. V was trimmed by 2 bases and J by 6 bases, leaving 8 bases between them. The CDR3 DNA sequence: TGTGCCAGTAGTATATTTGGGGGCAATGAGCAGTTCTTC. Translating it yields CASSIFGGNEQFF.

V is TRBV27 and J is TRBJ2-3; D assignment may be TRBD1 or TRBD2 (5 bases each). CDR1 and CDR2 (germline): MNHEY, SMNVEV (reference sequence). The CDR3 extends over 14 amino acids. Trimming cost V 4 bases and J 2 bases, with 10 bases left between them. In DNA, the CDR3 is TGTGCCAGCAGTTGGGGGATGCTCACAGATACGCAGTATTTT. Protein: CASSWGMLTDTQYF.

The CDR3 DNA reads as TGTGCCAGCAGCTTGCCCTCCCAGACCAATGAGCAGTTCTTC. Translating gives CASSLPSQTNEQFF. J is TRBJ2-1 and V is TRBV5-4; no clear D. V lost 1 base to trimming and J lost 6 bases, with 11 bases between them. Germline lookup yields CDR1 SGHNT and CDR2 YYREEE (reference sequence). The CDR3 is 14 amino acids.

The CDR3 coding sequence is TGTGCCAGCAGCTTACCCTCGGGGCGCGGGGGGGACGGTGAGCAGTTCTTC. Its translation is CASSLPSGRGGDGEQFF. This chain links TRBV7-9 with TRBJ2-1; 9 bases are a match to TRBD2. The CDR3 extends over 17 amino acids. Germline CDR1 and CDR2: SEHNR and FQNEAQ (reference sequence). The V and J ends lost 2 bases and 9 bases, in that order; junction bases with no gene match: 14.

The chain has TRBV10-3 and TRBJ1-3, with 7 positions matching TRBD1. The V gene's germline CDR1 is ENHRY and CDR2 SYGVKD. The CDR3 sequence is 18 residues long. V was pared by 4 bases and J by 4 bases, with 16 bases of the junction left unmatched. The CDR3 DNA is TGTGCCATCAGTGTTAGGGACAGCAGCTTTAAAAGCGGAAACACCATATATTTT. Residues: CAISVRDSSFKSGNTIYF.

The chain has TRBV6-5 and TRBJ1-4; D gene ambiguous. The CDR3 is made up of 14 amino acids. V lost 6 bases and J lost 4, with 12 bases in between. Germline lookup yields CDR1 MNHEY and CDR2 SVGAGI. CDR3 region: CASSLDGFNEKLFF. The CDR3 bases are TGTGCCAGCAGCCTGGACGGCTTTAATGAAAAACTGTTTTTT.

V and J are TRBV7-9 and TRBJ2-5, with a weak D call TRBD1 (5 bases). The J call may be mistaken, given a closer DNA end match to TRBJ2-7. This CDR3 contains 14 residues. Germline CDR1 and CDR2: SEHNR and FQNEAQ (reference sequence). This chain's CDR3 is CASSPDTVSYEQYF. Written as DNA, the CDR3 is TGTGCCAGCAGCCCGGACACCGTGTCCTACGAGCAGTACTTC.

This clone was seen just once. CDR3 residues: CASSVGLAGGQYF. The CDR3 region has the DNA TGTGCCAGCAGCGTAGGACTAGCCGGCGGGCAGTACTTC. The chain uses TRBV9 and TRBJ2-7; TRBD2 aligns across 7 bases. The CDR3 consists of 13 residues. J lost 9 bases, V lost 0 bases, and 6 bases had no gene match. The V gene's germline CDR1 is SGDLS and CDR2 YYNGEE.

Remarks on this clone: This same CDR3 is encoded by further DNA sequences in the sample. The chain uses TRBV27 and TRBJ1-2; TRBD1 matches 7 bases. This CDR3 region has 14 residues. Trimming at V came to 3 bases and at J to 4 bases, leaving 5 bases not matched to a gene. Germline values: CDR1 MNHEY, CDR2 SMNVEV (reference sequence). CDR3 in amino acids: CASSFQGVGYGYTF. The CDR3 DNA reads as TGTGCCAGCAGTTTTCAGGGGGTGGGCTATGGCTACACCTTC.

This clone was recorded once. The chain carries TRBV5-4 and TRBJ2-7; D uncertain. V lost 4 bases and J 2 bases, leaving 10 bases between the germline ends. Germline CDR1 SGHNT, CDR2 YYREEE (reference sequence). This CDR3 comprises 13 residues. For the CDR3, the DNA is TGTGCCAGCAGCCAAAGTAGTCCCTACGAGCAGTACTTC. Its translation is CASSQSSPYEQYF.

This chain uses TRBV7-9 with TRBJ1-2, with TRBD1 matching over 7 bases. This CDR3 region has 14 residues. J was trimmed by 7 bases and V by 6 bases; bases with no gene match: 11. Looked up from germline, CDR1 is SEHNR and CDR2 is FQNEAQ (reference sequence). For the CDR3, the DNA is TGTGCCAGCAGGCCCCCCCAAAGGGGGCTTGGCTACACCTTC. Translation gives CASRPPQRGLGYTF.

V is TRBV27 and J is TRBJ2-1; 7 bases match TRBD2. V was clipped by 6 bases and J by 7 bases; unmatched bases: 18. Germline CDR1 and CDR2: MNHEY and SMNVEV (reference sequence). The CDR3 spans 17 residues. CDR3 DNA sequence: TGTGCCAGCAGCCCTAAGATGCGGCGGGAGAAGGCAAATGAGCAGTTCTTC. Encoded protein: CASSPKMRREKANEQFF.

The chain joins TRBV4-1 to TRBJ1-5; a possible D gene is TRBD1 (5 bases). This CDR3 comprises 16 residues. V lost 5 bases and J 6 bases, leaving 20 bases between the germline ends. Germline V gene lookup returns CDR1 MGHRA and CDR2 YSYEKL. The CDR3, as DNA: TGCGCCAGCAGCTCTCACAAAGGGGTAGGTAGTCAGCCCCAGCATTTT. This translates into CASSSHKGVGSQPQHF.

CDR3 region: CAISESRVMTEAFF. Written as DNA, the CDR3 is TGTGCCATCAGTGAGTCCAGGGTAATGACTGAAGCTTTCTTT. The chain employs TRBV10-3 and TRBJ1-1, with D possibly matching TRBD1 (5 bases). The CDR3 consists of 14 residues. The germline CDR1 and CDR2 sequences are ENHRY and SYGVKD. Trimming took off 0 bases at V and 5 bases at J, with 10 bases between the two ends.